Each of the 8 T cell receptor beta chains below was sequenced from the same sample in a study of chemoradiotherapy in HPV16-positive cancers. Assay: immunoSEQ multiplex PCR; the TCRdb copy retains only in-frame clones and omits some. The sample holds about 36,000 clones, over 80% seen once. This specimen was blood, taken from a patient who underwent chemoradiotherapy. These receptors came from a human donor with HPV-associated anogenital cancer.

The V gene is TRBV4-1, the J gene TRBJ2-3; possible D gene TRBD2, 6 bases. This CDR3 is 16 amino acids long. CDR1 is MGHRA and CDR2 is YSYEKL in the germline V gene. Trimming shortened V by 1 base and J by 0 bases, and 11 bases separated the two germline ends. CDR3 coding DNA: TGCGCCAGCAGCCAAGCTCCCCTAGCGAGCACAGATACGCAGTATTTT. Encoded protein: CASSQAPLASTDTQYF.

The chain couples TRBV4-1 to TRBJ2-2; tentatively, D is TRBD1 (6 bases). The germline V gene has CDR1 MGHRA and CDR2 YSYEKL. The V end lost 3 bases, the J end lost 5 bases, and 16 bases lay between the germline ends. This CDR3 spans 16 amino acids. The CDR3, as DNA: TGCGCCAGCAGCCAGGGTACCGGGACACCGACCGGGGAGCTGTTTTTT. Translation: CASSQGTGTPTGELFF.

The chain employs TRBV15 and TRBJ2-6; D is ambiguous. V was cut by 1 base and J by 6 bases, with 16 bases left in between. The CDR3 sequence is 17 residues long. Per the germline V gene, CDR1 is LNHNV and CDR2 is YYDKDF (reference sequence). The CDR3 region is CATSRGSGASKANVLTF. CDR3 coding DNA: TGTGCCACCAGCAGAGGTTCAGGAGCGTCTAAGGCCAACGTCCTGACTTTC.

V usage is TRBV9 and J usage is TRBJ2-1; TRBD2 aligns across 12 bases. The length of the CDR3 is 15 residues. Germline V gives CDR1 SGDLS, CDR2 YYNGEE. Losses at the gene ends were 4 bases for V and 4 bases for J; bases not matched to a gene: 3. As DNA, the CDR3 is TGTGCCAGCAGCCTTACTAGCGGGGGGTACAATGAGCAGTTCTTC. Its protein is CASSLTSGGYNEQFF. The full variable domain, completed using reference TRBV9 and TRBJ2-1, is DSGVTQTPKHLITATGQRVTLRCSPRSGDLSVYWYQQSLDQGLQFLIQYYNGEERAKGNILERFSAQQFPDLHSELNLSSLELGDSALYFCASSLTSGGYNEQFFGPGTRLTVL.

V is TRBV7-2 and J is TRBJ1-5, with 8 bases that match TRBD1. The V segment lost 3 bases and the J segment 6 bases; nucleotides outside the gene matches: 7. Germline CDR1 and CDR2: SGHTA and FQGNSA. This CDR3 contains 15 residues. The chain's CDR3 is CASSFGQGGGQPQHF. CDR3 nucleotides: TGTGCCAGCAGCTTCGGACAGGGAGGCGGTCAGCCCCAGCATTTT.

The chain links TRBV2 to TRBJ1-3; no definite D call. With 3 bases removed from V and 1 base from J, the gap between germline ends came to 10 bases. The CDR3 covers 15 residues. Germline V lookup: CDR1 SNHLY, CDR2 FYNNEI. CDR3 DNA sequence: TGTGCCAGCAGTGACTTCACCGGTTCTGGAAACACCATATATTTT. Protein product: CASSDFTGSGNTIYF.

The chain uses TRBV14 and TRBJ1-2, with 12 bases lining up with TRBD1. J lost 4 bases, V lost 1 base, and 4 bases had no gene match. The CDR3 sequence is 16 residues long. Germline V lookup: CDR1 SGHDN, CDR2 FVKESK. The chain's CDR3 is CASSQGGTGGIYGYTF. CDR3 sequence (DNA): TGTGCCAGCAGCCAAGGTGGGACAGGGGGCATCTATGGCTACACCTTC.

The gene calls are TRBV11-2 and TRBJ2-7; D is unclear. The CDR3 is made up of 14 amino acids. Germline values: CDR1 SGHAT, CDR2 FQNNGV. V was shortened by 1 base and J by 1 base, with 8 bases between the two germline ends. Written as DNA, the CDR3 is TGTGCCAGCAGCTTAGCGGAAAAGTCCTACGAGCAGTACTTC. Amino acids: CASSLAEKSYEQYF.